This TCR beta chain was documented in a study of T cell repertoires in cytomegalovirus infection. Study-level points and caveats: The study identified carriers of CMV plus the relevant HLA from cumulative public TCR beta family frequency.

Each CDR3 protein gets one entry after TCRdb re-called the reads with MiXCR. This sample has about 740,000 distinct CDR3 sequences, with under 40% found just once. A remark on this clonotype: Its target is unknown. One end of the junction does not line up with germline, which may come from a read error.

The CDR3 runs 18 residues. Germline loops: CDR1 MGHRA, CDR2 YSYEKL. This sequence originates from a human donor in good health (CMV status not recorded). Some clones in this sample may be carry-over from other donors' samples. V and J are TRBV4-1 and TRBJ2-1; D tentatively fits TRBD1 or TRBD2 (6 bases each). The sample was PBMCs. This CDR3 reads CAGSKDIRGRGPYNEQFF. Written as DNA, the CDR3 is TGCGCCGGCAGCAAAGATATCAGGGGACGGGGGCCCTACAATGAGCAGTTCTTC.